This T cell receptor beta chain derives from a study of blood T cell repertoires in COVID-19. This clone has a count of ten or more. Participants reported their clinical history, and cohort assignment relied on those reports. Generated by immunoSEQ multiplex PCR, the TCRdb table keeps only in-frame clones and is missing some. The repertoire holds just over 250,000 clones, with approximately 79% as singletons. The CDR3 runs 17 residues. The V segment lost 5 bases and the J segment 0 bases; nucleotides outside the gene matches: 7. CDR1 is SGHNT, CDR2 YYREEE, per germline (reference sequence). The chain carries TRBV5-4 and TRBJ1-6, with 8 positions matching TRBD1. This clonotype was obtained from a man aged 25 to 40 with acute COVID-19. What was sequenced was PBMCs or T cells enriched from blood (not recorded which). CDR3 in DNA: TGTGCCAGCAGTCCCGGACAGGGAAGCTCCTATAATTCACCCCTCCACTTT. Protein: CASSPGQGSSYNSPLHF.